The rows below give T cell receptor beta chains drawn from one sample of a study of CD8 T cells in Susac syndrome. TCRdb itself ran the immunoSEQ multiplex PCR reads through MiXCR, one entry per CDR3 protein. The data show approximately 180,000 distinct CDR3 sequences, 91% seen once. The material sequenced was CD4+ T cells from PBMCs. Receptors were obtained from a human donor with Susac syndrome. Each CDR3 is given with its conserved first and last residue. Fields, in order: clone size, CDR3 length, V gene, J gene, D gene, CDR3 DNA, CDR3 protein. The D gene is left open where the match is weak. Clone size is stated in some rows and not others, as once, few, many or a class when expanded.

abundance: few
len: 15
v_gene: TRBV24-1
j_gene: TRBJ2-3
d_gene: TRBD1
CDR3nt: TGTGCCACCAGTGATTTTTTGACAGGGGGCGATACGCAGTATTTT
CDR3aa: CATSDFLTGGDTQYF

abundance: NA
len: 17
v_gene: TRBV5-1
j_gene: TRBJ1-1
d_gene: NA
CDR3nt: TGCGCCAGCAGCTTGGTACCCGCCGCAGGGGTGAACACTGAAGCTTTCTTT
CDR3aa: CASSLVPAAGVNTEAFF

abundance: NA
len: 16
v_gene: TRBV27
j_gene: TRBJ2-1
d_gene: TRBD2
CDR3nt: TGTGCCAGCAGTTCGGATCTAGCGGGGGGGCCCAATGAGCAGTTCTTC
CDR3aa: CASSSDLAGGPNEQFF

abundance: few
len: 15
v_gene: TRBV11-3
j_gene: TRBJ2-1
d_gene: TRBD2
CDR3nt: TGTGCCAGCAGCGCGACTAGCGGGAGGGGGACGGAGCAGTTCTTC
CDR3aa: CASSATSGRGTEQFF

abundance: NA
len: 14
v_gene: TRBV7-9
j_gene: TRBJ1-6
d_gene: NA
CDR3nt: TGTGCCACCGACGTCGAGGGGTCGGGTTCACCCCTCCACTTT
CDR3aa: CATDVEGSGSPLHF

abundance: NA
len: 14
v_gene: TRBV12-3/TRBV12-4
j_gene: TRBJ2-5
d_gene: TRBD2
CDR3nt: TGTGCCAGCAGACCTAGCGGGAGTCGGGAGACCCAGTACTTC
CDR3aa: CASRPSGSRETQYF

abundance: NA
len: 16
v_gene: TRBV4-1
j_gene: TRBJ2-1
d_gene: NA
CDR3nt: TGCGCCAGCAGCCAAGGTCGGAGCTCGGGCGGGAATGAGCAGTTCTTC
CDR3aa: CASSQGRSSGGNEQFF

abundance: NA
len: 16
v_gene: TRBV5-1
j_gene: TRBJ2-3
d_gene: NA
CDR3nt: TGCGCCAGCAGCTTGGGGATAGCAGAAAGCACAGATACGCAGTATTTT
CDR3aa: CASSLGIAESTDTQYF

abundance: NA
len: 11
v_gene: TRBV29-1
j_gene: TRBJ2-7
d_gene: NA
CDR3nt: TGCAGCGGGACAGATTCCTACGAGCAGTACTTC
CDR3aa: CSGTDSYEQYF

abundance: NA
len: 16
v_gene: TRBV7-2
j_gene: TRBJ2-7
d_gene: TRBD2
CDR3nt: TGTGCCAGCAGCTTTAGTGGTACTAGCGGATTAGGCGAGCAGTACTTC
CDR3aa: CASSFSGTSGLGEQYF

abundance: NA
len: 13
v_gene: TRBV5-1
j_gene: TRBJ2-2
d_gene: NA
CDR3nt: TGCGCCAGCAGCGATGGAGGAACCGGGGAGCTGTTTTTT
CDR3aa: CASSDGGTGELFF

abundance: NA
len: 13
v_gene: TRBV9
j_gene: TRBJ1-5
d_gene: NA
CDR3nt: TGTGCCAGCGGGGAGGGTAGCAATCAGCCCCAGCATTTT
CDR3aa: CASGEGSNQPQHF

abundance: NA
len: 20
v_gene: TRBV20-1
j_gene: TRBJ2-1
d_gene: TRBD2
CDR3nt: TGCAGTGCTAGAGGAAGCCAGCGACTAGCGCAAATACGTGGATACAATGAGCAGTTCTTC
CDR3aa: CSARGSQRLAQIRGYNEQFF

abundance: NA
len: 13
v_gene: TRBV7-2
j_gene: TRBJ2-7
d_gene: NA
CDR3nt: TGTGCCAGCAGCTTTACTAACTCCTACGAGCAGTACTTC
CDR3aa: CASSFTNSYEQYF

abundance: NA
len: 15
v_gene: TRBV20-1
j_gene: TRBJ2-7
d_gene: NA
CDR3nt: TGCAGTGCTCCGAACAGGGTCGGGGGAGGATACGAGCAGTACTTC
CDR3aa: CSAPNRVGGGYEQYF

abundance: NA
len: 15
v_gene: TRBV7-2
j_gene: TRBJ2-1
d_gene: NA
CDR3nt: TGTGCCAGCAGTCTAAGGTCAAGCTCCTACAATGAGCAGTTCTTC
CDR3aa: CASSLRSSSYNEQFF

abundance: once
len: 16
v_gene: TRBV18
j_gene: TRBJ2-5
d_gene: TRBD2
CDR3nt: TGTGCCAGCTCACCACCGCTACTAGCGGGAGTAGAGACCCAGTACTTC
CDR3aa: CASSPPLLAGVETQYF

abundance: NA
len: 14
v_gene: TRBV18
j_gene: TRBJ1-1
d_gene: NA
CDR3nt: TGTACCAGCTCACCAATAAGTGGGGGGCCTGAAGCTTTCTTT
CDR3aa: CTSSPISGGPEAFF